Included here is one TCR beta chain sequence, with context. What it recognizes is unknown. Other nucleotide sequences from this sample produce the same CDR3. V trimming: 0 bases; J trimming: 4 bases; junction bases outside the gene matches: 3. This CDR3 is built from 15 residues. The germline V gene has CDR1 SGHRS and CDR2 YFSETQ. This sample is part of a study of T cell responses to AZD1222 COVID-19 vaccine. Study-level results: White British people made up most donors, females outnumbered males, and clonal diversity was possibly underestimated. Spike-specific TCR breadth and depth were elevated following two AZD1222 doses. CD4 TCRs linked to vaccination spanned spike, dominating at 160-218 and 743-854. Sampled repertoires all dated from after the peak T cell response.

Repertoires were generated with immunoSEQ multiplex PCR, while TCRdb's copy carries only in-frame clones and drops some. Seen here are 120,000 or so clones, around 89% observed once, and the top ten hold 11%. The chain combines TRBV5-1 with TRBJ2-7, with 11 bases identical to TRBD2. The sample was peripheral blood, taken on day 0 of MenACWY control vaccination. The TCR originated in an adult in good health. CDR3 in amino acids: CASSLGLAGSYEQYF. CDR3 sequence (DNA): TGCGCCAGCAGCTTGGGACTAGCGGGGAGTTACGAGCAGTACTTC. The variable domain in full, with the rest retrieved from reference TRBV5-1 and TRBJ2-7, is KAGVTQTPRYLIKTRGQQVTLSCSPISGHRSVSWYQQTPGQGLQFLFEYFSETQRNKGNFPGRFSGRQFSNSRSEMNVSTLELGDSALYLCASSLGLAGSYEQYFGPGTRLTVT.